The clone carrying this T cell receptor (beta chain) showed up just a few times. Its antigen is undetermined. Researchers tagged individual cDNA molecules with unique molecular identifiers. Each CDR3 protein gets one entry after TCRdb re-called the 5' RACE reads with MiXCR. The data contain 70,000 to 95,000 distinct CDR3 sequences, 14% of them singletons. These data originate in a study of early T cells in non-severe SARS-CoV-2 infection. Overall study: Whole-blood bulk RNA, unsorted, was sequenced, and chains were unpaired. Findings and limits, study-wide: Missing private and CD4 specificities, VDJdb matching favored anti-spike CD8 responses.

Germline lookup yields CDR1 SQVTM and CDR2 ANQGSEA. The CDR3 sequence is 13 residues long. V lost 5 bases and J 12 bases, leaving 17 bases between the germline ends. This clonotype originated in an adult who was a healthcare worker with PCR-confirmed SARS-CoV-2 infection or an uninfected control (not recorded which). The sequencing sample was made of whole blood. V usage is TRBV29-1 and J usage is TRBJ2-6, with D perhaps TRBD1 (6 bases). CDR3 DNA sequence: TGCAGCGTTAAACCACAGGGTGGGTCCGTCCTGACTTTC. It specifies CSVKPQGGSVLTF.